Sequencing of this TCR beta chain was carried out in a study of PD-1 blockade in classical Hodgkin lymphoma. General observations from the study: Diversity in CD4+ TCRs, unlike that measured in CD8+ TCRs, had risen significantly by C4D1. It was reported that newly diagnosed patients had less baseline TCR diversity than healthy donors. Complete responders had baseline diversity similar to newly diagnosed patients.

Brentuximab vedotin exposure varied, and every patient relapsed after autologous stem cell transplantation. This clone was detected only once. Its antigen remains unknown. CDR3 length: 15 residues. The germline V and J ends were trimmed by 5 bases and 5 bases, with 16 bases remaining between them. Germline lookup yields CDR1 MNHEY and CDR2 SVGAGI. TCRdb keeps only in-frame clones here, not all; method: immunoSEQ multiplex PCR. This table has about 84,000 clones, 75% to 90% appearing once. The receptor was derived from a human donor with classical Hodgkin lymphoma. The input for sequencing was peripheral blood mononuclear cells (PBMCs), taken at baseline. The chain joins TRBV6-5 to TRBJ2-1; possible D gene TRBD2, 5 bases. The CDR3 region is CASSPSSDSHNEQFF. The CDR3 DNA reads TGTGCCAGCAGTCCTTCCTCGGACTCTCACAATGAGCAGTTCTTC.